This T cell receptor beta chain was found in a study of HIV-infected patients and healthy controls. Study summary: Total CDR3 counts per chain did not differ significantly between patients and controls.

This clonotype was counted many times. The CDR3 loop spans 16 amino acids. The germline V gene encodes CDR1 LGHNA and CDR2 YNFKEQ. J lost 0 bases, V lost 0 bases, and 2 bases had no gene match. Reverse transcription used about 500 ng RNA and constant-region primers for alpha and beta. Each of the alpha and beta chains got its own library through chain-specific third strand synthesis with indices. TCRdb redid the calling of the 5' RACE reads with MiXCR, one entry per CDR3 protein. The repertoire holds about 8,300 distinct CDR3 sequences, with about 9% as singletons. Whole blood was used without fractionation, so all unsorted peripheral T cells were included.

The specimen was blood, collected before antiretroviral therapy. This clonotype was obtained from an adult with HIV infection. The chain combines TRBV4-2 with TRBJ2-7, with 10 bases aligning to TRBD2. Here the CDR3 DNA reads TGTGCCAGCAGCCAAGACTGGACTAGCGGCTCCTACGAGCAGTACTTC. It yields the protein CASSQDWTSGSYEQYF.